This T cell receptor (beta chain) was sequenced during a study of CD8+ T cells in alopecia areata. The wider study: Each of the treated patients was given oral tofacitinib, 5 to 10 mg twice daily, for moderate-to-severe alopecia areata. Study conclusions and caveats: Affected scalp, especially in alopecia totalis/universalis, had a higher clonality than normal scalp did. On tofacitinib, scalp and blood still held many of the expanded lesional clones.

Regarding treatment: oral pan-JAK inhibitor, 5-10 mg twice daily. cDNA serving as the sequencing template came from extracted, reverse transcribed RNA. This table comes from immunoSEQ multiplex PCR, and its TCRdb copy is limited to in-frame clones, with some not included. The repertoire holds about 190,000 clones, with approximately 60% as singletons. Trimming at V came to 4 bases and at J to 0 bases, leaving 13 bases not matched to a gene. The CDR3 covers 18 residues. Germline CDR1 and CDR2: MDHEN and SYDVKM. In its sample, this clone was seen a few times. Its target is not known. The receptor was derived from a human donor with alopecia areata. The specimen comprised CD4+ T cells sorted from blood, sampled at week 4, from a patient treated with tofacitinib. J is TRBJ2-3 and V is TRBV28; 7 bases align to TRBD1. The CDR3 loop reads CASSSPGQLKPSTDTQYF. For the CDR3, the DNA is TGTGCCAGCAGTTCTCCGGGACAGCTCAAGCCTAGCACAGATACGCAGTATTTT. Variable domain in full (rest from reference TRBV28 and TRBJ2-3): DVKVTQSSRYLVKRTGEKVFLECVQDMDHENMFWYRQDPGLGLRLIYFSYDVKMKEKGDIPEGYSVSREKKERFSLILESASTNQTSMYLCASSSPGQLKPSTDTQYFGPGTRLTVL.